Listed below are T cell receptor beta chains from one sample, sequenced in a study of molecular identifiers for immune sequencing clone quantification. TCRdb processed the PCR reads anew with MiXCR; each CDR3 protein has one entry. The table lists around 480,000 distinct CDR3 sequences, less than 30% of them singletons. The sequenced sample consisted of naive CD8+ T cells from blood, with Jurkat cell RNA spiked in. The receptors originated from a human donor in good health. Some libraries in this study had Jurkat cell RNA spiked in. The CDR3 runs from the conserved cysteine through the conserved F or W. D genes are given only for firm matches. The size of a clone is reported for some rows only, either as once, few or many, or as a class for expanded clones.

j_gene	v_gene	abundance	d_gene	CDR3nt	CDR3aa
TRBJ2-3	TRBV9	NA	NA	TGTGCCAGCAGCGCTGGCGGGGAAGGTACGCAGTATTTT	CASSAGGEGTQYF
TRBJ2-7	TRBV7-9	NA	NA	TGTGCCAGCAGCTTAGCCAGGGGTCCCCACGAGCAGTACTTC	CASSLARGPHEQYF
TRBJ2-2	TRBV2	few	NA	TGTGCCAGCAAGAGCCGGGACAGCACCGGGGGGCTGTTTTTT	CASKSRDSTGGLFF
TRBJ2-3	TRBV24-1	few	NA	TGTGCCACCAGCGAATCGACCAGACGGGACACAGATACGCAGTATTTT	CATSESTRRDTDTQYF
TRBJ2-3	TRBV19	few	TRBD2	TGTGCCAGTACTACTAGCGGGGGCGGCACAGATACGCAGTATTTT	CASTTSGGGTDTQYF
TRBJ1-6	TRBV13	few	NA	TGTGCCAGCAGTTGGGGGGGACCCAATTCACCCCTCCACTTT	CASSWGGPNSPLHF
TRBJ1-1	TRBV19	many	NA	TGTGCCAGTAGTATCAGGAGTCCCCCGGAGGGCACTGAAGCTTTCTTT	CASSIRSPPEGTEAFF
TRBJ1-1	TRBV4-1	few	NA	TGCGCCAGCAGCTTATGGGAGGGGACGAACACTGAAGCTTTCTTT	CASSLWEGTNTEAFF
TRBJ2-7	TRBV19	once	NA	TGTGGCAGTAGTTTTTCGGCCGAGAGCTCCTACGAGCAGTACTTC	CGSSFSAESSYEQYF
TRBJ2-3	TRBV4-2	NA	TRBD2	TGTGCCAGCAGCCAAACCCTAGCGGGGCAAGCCACAGATACGCAGTATTTT	CASSQTLAGQATDTQYF
TRBJ2-7	TRBV7-6	NA	TRBD2	TGTGCCAGCAGCGTAAGCGGGGGGCCCTCCTACGAGCAGTACTTC	CASSVSGGPSYEQYF
TRBJ1-1	TRBV6-2/TRBV6-3	NA	NA	TGTGCCAGCAGTTACTCGAATAGCAGACAAATGAACACTGAAGCTTTCTTT	CASSYSNSRQMNTEAFF
TRBJ2-3	TRBV24-1	NA	TRBD2	TGTGCCACCAGTGATTGGACTAGCGGGATAACCACAGATACGCGGTATTTT	CATSDWTSGITTDTRYF
TRBJ1-1	TRBV9	few	NA	TGTGCCAGCAGCGTAGAGTGGATGAACACTGAAGCTTTCTTT	CASSVEWMNTEAFF
TRBJ2-5	TRBV6-5	NA	TRBD1	TGTGCCAGCAGTTACGGGACAGGGGGTCGAGAGACCCAGTACTTC	CASSYGTGGRETQYF
TRBJ1-5	TRBV28	many	TRBD1	TGTGCCAGCAGTTCAAGGACAGGGCTTCAGCCCCAGCATTTT	CASSSRTGLQPQHF
TRBJ2-7	TRBV12-3/TRBV12-4	NA	NA	TGTGCCAGCAGCCGTGACACTCCCTACGAGCAGTACTTC	CASSRDTPYEQYF
TRBJ2-5	TRBV10-3	many	NA	TGTGCCACCGCCATGACGGAACACCAAGAGACCCAGTACTTC	CATAMTEHQETQYF
TRBJ1-1	TRBV20-1	NA	NA	TGCAGTGCTAGAGCAGGGGCGGGGGAGGACACTGAAGCTTTCTTT	CSARAGAGEDTEAFF
TRBJ1-4	TRBV2	few	TRBD1	TGTGCCAGCAGCGACGGGACAGGGGGCTACGATGAAAAACTGTTTTTT	CASSDGTGGYDEKLFF
TRBJ2-5	TRBV5-7	many	NA	TGTGCCAGCAGCCCCGGGGGCCAAGAGACCCAGTACTTC	CASSPGGQETQYF
TRBJ2-4	TRBV4-1	many	NA	TGCGCCAGCAGGCCCGTAGGCACGGACATTCAGTACTTC	CASRPVGTDIQYF
TRBJ2-1	TRBV9	NA	TRBD2	TGTGCCAGCAGCAGAGGGACTAGCGGGGCTTGGGAGCAGTTCTTC	CASSRGTSGAWEQFF
TRBJ2-5	TRBV2	few	NA	TGTGCCAGCACACTGTCTTGGGAGGGGGCCCGAGAGACCCAGTACTTC	CASTLSWEGARETQYF
TRBJ2-5	TRBV15	NA	TRBD2	TGTGCCACTTCTGAAGCGGGGATGCAAGAGACCCAGTACTTC	CATSEAGMQETQYF
TRBJ2-5	TRBV12-3/TRBV12-4	NA	NA	TGTGCCAGCACTTTTGACGGGACCCAGTACTTC	CASTFDGTQYF
TRBJ2-5	TRBV9	NA	NA	TGTGCCAGCAGCGCACAGGGTGCCCAAGAGCCCCAGTACTTC	CASSAQGAQEPQYF
TRBJ2-4	TRBV7-2	few	NA	TGTGCCAGCAGACCCGGGACAACCTACGCCATTCAGTACTTC	CASRPGTTYAIQYF
TRBJ1-4	TRBV7-9	few	TRBD1	TGTGCCAGCAGCGACGCTGACAGGGTACTGGCTGAAAAACTGTTTTTT	CASSDADRVLAEKLFF
TRBJ2-1	TRBV24-1	many	NA	TGTGCCACCAGTGATTCTGAACTTCAGGGAAATGAGCAGTTCTTC	CATSDSELQGNEQFF
TRBJ2-3	TRBV14	many	TRBD2	TGTGCCAGCAGCCGACGACTAGCGGGAGGGGTGGCCACAGATACGCAGTATTTT	CASSRRLAGGVATDTQYF
TRBJ1-1	TRBV27	few	TRBD1	TGTGCCAGCAGTTTAATGGGGACAGGGATCCCTGAAGCTTTCTTT	CASSLMGTGIPEAFF
TRBJ2-1	TRBV6-2/TRBV6-3	NA	NA	TGTGCCAGCAGTCCCCCGAGGAATGAGCAGTTCTTC	CASSPPRNEQFF
TRBJ2-7	TRBV12-3/TRBV12-4	few	NA	TGTGCCAGCAGTTTAGCTCTCTCCAACGAGCAGTACTTC	CASSLALSNEQYF
TRBJ2-7	TRBV5-1	NA	TRBD2	TGCGCCAGCAGCCTGGGACTAGCGGGTCCCGGGGCCTACGAGCAGTACTTC	CASSLGLAGPGAYEQYF
TRBJ1-3	TRBV29-1	NA	NA	TGCAGCGTTTGGACGGCGGGGACTGGAAACACCATATATTTT	CSVWTAGTGNTIYF
TRBJ1-1	TRBV7-9	NA	NA	TGTGCCAGCAGCCCCCGATCTGGGATGGAGGGGACTGAAGCTTTCTTT	CASSPRSGMEGTEAFF
TRBJ2-5	TRBV6-6	many	NA	TGTGCCAGCGCTACAGACGGGGAGACCCAGTACTTC	CASATDGETQYF
TRBJ1-1	TRBV28	few	TRBD1	TGTGCCAGCAGCGGCCCGGGACAGGAGTGGTCCGTGAACACTGAAGCTTTCTTT	CASSGPGQEWSVNTEAFF
TRBJ2-4	TRBV6-5	few	TRBD1	TGTGCCAGCAGCCCTCAAGAAGGGACAGTTGAAAACATTCAGTACTTC	CASSPQEGTVENIQYF
TRBJ1-5	TRBV5-8	NA	NA	TGTGCCAGCAGCCTCCGTAGGGGCCGGCCCCAGCATTTT	CASSLRRGRPQHF